This T cell receptor (beta chain) was profiled in a study of cytomegalovirus exposure and HLA in healthy donors. Study-level points and caveats: CMV antigen specificity of a few CMV-associated chains was confirmed in vitro.

After removal of 7 bases from V and 5 bases from J, the junction contained 10 bases not matched to a gene. Per the germline V gene, CDR1 is LNHDA and CDR2 is SQIVND (reference sequence). This CDR3 has 14 amino acids. Comment on this clone: Its cognate antigen is unknown.

The PCR contained 60 Vbeta and 13 Jbeta primers. This table comes from immunoSEQ multiplex PCR, and its TCRdb copy is limited to in-frame clones, with some not included. The table has over 50,000 clones, under 85% seen once; the top ten hold just over 50%. Sequences were obtained from PBMCs. The TCR sequence derives from a man aged 45-65 years in good health and CMV-seropositive. The rearrangement uses TRBV19 and TRBJ1-1, with 7 bases identical to TRBD1. CDR3 nucleotides: TGTGCCAGTAACTCTAGAACAGGGGTAACTGAAGCTTTCTTT. Translation gives CASNSRTGVTEAFF. The full variable domain, rest sourced from reference TRBV19 and TRBJ1-1, is DGGITQSPKYLFRKEGQNVTLSCEQNLNHDAMYWYRQDPGQGLRLIYYSQIVNDFQKGDIAEGYSVSREKKESFPLTVTSAQKNPTAFYLCASNSRTGVTEAFFGQGTRLTVV.